This T cell receptor beta chain stems from a study of patients and donors after allogeneic stem cell transplantation. CDR1 is ENHRY and CDR2 is SYGVKD in the germline V gene. This CDR3 has 14 residues. With V trimmed by 0 bases and J by 7 bases, 2 bases remained unmatched. TCRdb analysed the RT-PCR reads with MiXCR anew, one entry per CDR3 protein. Among 150,000 to 200,000 distinct CDR3 sequences, 24% were seen once, and the ten largest hold roughly 27%. Input material: blood, either unsorted or a sorted T cell fraction (not recorded which). The V gene is TRBV10-3, the J gene TRBJ1-2, with 10 positions matching TRBD1. The clonotype comes from a human donor who was either an allogeneic HSCT recipient or a stem cell or donor lymphocyte infusion donor (not recorded which). It is not recorded whose cells these are; they may come from a transplant donor. The CDR3: CAISESRTGGGYTF. Written as DNA, the CDR3 is TGTGCCATCAGTGAGTCGAGGACAGGGGGTGGCTACACCTTC.